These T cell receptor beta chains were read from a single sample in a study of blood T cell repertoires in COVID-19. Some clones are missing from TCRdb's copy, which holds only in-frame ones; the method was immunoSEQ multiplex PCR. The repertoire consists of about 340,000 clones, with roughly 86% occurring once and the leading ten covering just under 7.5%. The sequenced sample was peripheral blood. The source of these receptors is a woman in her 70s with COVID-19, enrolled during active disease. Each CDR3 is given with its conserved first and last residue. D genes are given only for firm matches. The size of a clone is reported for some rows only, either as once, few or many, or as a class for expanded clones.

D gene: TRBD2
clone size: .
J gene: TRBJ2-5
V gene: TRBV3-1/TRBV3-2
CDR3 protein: CASSSASGGPDQTQYF
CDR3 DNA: TGTGCCAGCAGCTCTGCCAGCGGGGGGCCGGATCAGACCCAGTACTTC

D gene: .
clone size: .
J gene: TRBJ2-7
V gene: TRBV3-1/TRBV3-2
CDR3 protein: CASSPRDSLYEQYF
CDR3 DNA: TGTGCCAGCAGCCCCCGGGACTCTCTCTACGAGCAGTACTTC

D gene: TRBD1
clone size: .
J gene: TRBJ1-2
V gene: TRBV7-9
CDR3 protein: CASTQGARGYTF
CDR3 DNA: TGTGCCAGCACCCAGGGGGCGCGTGGCTACACCTTC

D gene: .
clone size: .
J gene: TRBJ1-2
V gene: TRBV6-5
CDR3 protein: CASSYAQRGYGYTF
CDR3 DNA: TGTGCCAGCAGTTACGCCCAGCGGGGCTATGGCTACACCTTC

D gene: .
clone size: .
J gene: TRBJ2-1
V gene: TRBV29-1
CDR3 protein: CSVGRGTPVLPNEQFF
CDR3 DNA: TGCAGCGTTGGTCGAGGGACTCCTGTTCTCCCCAATGAGCAGTTCTTC

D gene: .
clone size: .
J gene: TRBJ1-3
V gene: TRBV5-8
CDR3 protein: CASSLGHLNTIYF
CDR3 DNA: TGTGCCAGCAGCCTCGGACACCTTAACACCATATATTTT

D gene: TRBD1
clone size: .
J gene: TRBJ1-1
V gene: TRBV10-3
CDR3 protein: CAISIGLQGEAFF
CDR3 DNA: TGTGCCATCAGCATTGGGTTACAGGGGGAAGCTTTCTTT

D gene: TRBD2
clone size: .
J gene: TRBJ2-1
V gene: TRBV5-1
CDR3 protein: CASSLPGGNNEQFF
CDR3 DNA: TGCGCCAGCAGCTTGCCGGGGGGGAACAATGAGCAGTTCTTC

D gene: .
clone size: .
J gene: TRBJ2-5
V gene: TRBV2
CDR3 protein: CASSEAVHTQETQYF
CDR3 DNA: TGTGCCAGCAGTGAAGCAGTACACACCCAAGAGACCCAGTACTTC

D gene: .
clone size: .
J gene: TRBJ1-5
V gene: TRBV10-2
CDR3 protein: CASRYNSNQPQHF
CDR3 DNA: TGCGCCAGCAGGTATAATAGCAATCAGCCCCAGCATTTT

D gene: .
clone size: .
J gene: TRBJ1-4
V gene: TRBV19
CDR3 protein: CASSTTYGQVNEKLFF
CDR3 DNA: TGTGCCAGTAGTACCACCTACGGACAAGTTAATGAAAAACTGTTTTTT

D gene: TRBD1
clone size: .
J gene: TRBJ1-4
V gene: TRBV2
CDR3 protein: CASSPGTGAEKLFF
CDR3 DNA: TGTGCCAGCAGTCCCGGGACAGGGGCTGAAAAACTGTTTTTT

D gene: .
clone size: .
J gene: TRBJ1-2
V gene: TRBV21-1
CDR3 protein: CASSNWGVRSYGYTF
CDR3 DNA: TGTGCCAGCAGCAACTGGGGAGTTAGGTCCTATGGCTACACCTTC

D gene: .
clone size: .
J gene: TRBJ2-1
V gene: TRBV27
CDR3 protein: CASSLWGQGGDEQFF
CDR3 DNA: TGTGCCAGCAGTTTATGGGGGCAGGGCGGCGATGAGCAGTTCTTC

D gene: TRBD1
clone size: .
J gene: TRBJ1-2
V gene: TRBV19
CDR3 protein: CASSNSGTGVYGYTF
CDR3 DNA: TGTGCCAGTAGTAACTCCGGGACAGGGGTCTATGGCTACACCTTC

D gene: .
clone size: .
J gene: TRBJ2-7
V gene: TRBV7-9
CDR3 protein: CASSLTWEQYF
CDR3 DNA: TGTGCCAGCAGCCTGACTTGGGAGCAGTACTTC

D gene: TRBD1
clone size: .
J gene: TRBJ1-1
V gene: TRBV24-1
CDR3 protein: CATSDYRGEAFF
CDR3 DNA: TGTGCCACCAGTGACTACAGGGGTGAAGCTTTCTTT

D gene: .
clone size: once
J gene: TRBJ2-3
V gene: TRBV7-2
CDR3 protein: CASSLVGGGTDGTDTQYF
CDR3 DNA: TGTGCCAGCAGCTTAGTGGGTGGAGGTACGGACGGCACAGATACGCAGTATTTT

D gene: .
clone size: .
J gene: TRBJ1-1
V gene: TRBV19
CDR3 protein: CASSTFSQGYTEAFF
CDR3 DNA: TGTGCCAGTAGTACCTTTTCACAGGGTTACACTGAAGCTTTCTTT

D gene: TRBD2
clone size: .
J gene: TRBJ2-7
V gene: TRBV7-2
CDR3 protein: CASSYQRGGLYEQYF
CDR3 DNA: TGTGCCAGCAGCTACCAGCGGGGGGGCCTCTACGAGCAGTACTTC

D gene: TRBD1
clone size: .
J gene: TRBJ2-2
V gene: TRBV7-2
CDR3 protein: CASRSTGDTGELFF
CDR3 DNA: TGTGCCAGCAGATCAACAGGGGACACCGGGGAGCTGTTTTTT

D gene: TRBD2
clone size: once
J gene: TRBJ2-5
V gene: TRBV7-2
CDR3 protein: CASSVRLAGHQETQYF
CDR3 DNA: TGTGCCAGCAGCGTACGACTAGCGGGGCACCAAGAGACCCAGTACTTC

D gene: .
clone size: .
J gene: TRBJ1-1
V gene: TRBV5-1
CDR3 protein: CASSLGGGRMNTEAFF
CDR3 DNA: TGCGCCAGCAGCTTGGGTGGGGGCCGCATGAACACTGAAGCTTTCTTT

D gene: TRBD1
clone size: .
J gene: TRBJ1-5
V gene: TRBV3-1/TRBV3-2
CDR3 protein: CASSPGDSHQPQHF
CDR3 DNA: TGTGCCAGCAGCCCTGGGGACAGCCATCAGCCCCAGCATTTT

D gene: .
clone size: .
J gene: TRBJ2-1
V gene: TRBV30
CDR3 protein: CAWSSGDTREFF
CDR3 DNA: TGTGCCTGGAGTTCCGGGGACACCAGGGAGTTCTTC

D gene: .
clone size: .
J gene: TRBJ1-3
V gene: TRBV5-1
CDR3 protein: CASSFSGESGNTIYF
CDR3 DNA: TGCGCCAGCAGCTTCTCAGGGGAATCTGGAAACACCATATATTTT

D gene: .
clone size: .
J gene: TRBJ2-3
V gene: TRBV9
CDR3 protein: CASSSVGGDTQYF
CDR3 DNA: TGTGCCAGCAGCTCTGTCGGAGGGGATACGCAGTATTTT

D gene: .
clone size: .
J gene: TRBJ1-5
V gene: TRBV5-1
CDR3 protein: CASSLQGISNQPQHF
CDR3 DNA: TGCGCCAGCAGCTTGCAGGGGATTAGCAATCAGCCCCAGCATTTT

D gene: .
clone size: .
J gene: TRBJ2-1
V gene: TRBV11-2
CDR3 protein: CASSPPRLSSYNEQFF
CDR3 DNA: TGTGCCAGCAGCCCGCCTAGGCTGAGCTCCTACAATGAGCAGTTCTTC

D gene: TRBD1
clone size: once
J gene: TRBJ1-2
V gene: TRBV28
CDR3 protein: CASSFPGQINYGYTF
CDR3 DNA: TGTGCCAGCAGTTTCCCGGGACAGATTAACTATGGCTACACCTTC

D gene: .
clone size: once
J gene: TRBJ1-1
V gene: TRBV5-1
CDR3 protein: CASSLYQMNTEAFF
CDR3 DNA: TGCGCCAGCAGCTTGTACCAGATGAACACTGAAGCTTTCTTT

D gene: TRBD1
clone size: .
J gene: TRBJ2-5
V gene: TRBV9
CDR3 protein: CASGGQGRETQYF
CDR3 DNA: TGTGCCAGCGGGGGACAGGGCAGGGAGACCCAGTACTTC

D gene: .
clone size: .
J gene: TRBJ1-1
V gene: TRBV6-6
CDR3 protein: CASSYGGVGTEAFF
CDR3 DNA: TGTGCCAGCAGTTACGGCGGGGTTGGGACTGAAGCTTTCTTT

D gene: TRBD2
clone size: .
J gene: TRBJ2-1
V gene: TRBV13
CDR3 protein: CASGSPGGPDGFF
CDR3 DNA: TGTGCCAGCGGCAGTCCGGGGGGGCCGGACGGATTCTTC

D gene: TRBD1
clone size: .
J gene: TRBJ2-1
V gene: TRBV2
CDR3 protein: CASSEGRGRNNEQFF
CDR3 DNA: TGTGCCAGCAGTGAGGGCAGGGGGCGGAACAATGAGCAGTTCTTC

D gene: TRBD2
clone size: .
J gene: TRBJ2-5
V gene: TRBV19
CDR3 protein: CASSISAGTQETQYF
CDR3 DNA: TGTGCCAGTAGTATCTCAGCGGGGACCCAAGAGACCCAGTACTTC

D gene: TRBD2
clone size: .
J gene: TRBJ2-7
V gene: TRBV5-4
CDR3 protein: CASSSGTSGGAGEQYF
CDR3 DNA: TGTGCCAGCAGCTCAGGGACTAGCGGGGGGGCGGGCGAGCAGTACTTC

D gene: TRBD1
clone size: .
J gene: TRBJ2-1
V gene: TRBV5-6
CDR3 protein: CASSPAVQGSYNEQFF
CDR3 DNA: TGTGCCAGCAGCCCCGCGGTACAGGGGAGCTACAATGAGCAGTTCTTC

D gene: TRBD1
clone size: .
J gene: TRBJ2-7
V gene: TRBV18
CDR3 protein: CASSPTGTGAYEQYF
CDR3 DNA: TGTGCCAGCTCACCTACCGGGACAGGGGCGTACGAGCAGTACTTC

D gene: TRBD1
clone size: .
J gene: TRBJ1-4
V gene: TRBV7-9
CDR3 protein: CASSLRPGGKANEKLFF
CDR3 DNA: TGTGCCAGCAGCTTACGGCCAGGGGGGAAAGCTAATGAAAAACTGTTTTTT

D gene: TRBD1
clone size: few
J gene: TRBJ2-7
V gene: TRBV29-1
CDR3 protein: CSVWDRGETYEQYF
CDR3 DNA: TGCAGCGTTTGGGACAGGGGGGAGACCTACGAGCAGTACTTC

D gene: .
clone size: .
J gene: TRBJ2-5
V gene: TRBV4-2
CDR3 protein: CASSQGRQYKETQYF
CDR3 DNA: TGTGCCAGCAGCCAAGGGAGGCAATACAAAGAGACCCAGTACTTC

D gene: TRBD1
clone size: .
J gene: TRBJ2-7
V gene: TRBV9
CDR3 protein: CASSPGQGASYEQYF
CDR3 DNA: TGTGCCAGCAGCCCGGGACAGGGGGCATCCTACGAGCAGTACTTC

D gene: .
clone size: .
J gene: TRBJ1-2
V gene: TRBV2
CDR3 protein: CASEEGSNYGYTF
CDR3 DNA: TGTGCCAGCGAAGAGGGATCTAACTATGGCTACACCTTC

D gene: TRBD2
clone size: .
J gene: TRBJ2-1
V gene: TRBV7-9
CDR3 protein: CASSLLGLATGDEQFF
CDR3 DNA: TGTGCCAGCAGCTTACTGGGACTAGCGACTGGGGATGAGCAGTTCTTC

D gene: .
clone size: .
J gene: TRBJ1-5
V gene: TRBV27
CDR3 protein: CASSHPGQPQHF
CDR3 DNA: TGTGCCAGCAGCCATCCGGGACAGCCCCAGCATTTT

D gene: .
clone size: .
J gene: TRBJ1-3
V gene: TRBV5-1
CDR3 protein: CASSLIGTPENTIYF
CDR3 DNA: TGCGCCAGCAGCTTGATCGGGACACCGGAAAACACCATATATTTT

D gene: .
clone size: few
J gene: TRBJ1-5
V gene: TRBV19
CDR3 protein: CASSMQQVAAQPQHF
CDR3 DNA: TGTGCCAGTAGTATGCAACAGGTAGCGGCGCAGCCCCAGCATTTT

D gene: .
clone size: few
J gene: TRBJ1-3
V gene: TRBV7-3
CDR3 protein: CASSPQADGNTIYF
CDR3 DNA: TGTGCCAGCAGCCCTCAGGCAGACGGAAACACCATATATTTT

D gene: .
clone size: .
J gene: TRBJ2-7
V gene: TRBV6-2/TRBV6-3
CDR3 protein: CASSRSSYEQYF
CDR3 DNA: TGTGCCAGCAGTCGATCTAGTTACGAGCAGTACTTC

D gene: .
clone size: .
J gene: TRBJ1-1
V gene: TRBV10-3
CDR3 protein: CAISESSGTEAFF
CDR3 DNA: TGTGCCATCAGTGAGTCTTCGGGGACTGAAGCTTTCTTT

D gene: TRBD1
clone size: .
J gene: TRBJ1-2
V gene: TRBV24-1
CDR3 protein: CATSADRVHGYTF
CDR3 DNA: TGTGCCACCAGTGCCGACAGGGTACATGGCTACACCTTC